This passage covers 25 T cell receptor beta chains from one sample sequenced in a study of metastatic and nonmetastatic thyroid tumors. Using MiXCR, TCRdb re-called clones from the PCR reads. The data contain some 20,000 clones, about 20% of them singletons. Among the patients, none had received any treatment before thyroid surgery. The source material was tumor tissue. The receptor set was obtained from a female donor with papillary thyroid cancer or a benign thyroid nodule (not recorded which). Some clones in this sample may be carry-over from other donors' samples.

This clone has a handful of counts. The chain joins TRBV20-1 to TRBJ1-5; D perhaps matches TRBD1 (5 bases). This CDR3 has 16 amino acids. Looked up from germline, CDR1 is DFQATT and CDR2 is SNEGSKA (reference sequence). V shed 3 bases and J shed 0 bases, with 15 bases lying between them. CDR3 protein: CSASVPGIISNQPQHF. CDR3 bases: TGCAGTGCTAGCGTCCCAGGGATAATTAGCAATCAGCCCCAGCATTTT.

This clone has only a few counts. In nucleotides, the CDR3 is TGTGCCAGCAGTTTGTCGGCGGGGCGAGAACCCCAGCATTTT. It encodes CASSLSAGREPQHF. The chain employs TRBV6-2 or TRBV6-3 and TRBJ1-5; the D gene is possibly TRBD1 (5 bases). Germline lookup yields CDR1 MNHEY and CDR2 SVGEGT. The CDR3 length is 14 residues. V lost 4 bases and J 10 bases, leaving 17 bases between the germline ends.

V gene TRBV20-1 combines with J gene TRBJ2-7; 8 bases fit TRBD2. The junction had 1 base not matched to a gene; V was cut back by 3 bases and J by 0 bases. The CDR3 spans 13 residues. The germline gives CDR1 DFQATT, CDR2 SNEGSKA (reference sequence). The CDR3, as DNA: TGCAGTGCTAGTAGCGGGACCTCCTACGAGCAGTACTTC. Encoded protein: CSASSGTSYEQYF.

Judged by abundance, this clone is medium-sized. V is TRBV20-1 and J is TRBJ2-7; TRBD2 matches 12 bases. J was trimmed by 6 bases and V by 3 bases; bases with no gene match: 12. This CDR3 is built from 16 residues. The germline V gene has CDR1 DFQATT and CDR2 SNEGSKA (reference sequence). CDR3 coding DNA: TGCAGTGCTAGGTTCAGGAGACTAGCGGGAGATTTCGAGCAGTACTTC. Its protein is CSARFRRLAGDFEQYF.

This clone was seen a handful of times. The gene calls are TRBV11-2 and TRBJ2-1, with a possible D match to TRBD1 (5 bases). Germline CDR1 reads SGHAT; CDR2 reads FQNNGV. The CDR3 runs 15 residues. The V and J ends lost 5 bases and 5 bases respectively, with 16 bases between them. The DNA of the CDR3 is TGTGCCAGCAGCGCTCCAGGGCCAGCAAACAATGAGCAGTTCTTC. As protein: CASSAPGPANNEQFF.

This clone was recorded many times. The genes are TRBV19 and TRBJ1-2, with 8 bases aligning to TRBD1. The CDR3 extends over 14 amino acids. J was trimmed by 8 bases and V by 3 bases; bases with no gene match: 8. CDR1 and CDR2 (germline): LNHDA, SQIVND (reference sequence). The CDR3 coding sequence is TGTGCCAGTAGTATGGCACAGGGGGTTAGGGGCTACACCTTC. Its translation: CASSMAQGVRGYTF.

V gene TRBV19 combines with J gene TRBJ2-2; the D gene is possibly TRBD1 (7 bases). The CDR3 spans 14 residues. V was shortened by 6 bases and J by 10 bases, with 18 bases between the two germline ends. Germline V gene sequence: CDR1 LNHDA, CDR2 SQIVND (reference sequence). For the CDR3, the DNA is TGTGCCAGTAGACCCCAGGGGGAGGTGCTGGAGCTGTTTTTT. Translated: CASRPQGEVLELFF.

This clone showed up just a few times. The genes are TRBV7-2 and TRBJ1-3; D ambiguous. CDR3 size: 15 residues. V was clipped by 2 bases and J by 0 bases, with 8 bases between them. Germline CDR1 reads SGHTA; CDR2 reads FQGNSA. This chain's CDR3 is CASSLYTHSGNTIYF. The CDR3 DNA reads TGTGCCAGCAGCTTATACACCCACTCTGGAAACACCATATATTTT.

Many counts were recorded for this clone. CDR3 DNA: TGTGCCAGCAGTTTAGTGGGGGGCGGCGAAAAACTGTTTTTT. This gives the protein CASSLVGGGEKLFF. The chain links TRBV12-3 or TRBV12-4 to TRBJ1-4; TRBD1 might be the D (6 bases). The CDR3 has 14 amino acids. Trimming removed 1 base from V and 8 bases from J, with 11 bases in between.

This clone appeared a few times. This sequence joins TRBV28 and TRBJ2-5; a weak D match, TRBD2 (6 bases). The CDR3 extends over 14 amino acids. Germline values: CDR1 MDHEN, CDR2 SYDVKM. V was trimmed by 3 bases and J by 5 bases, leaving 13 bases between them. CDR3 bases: TGTGCCAGCAGTTTCGCCGGAGGGGTGGAGACCCAGTACTTC. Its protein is CASSFAGGVETQYF.

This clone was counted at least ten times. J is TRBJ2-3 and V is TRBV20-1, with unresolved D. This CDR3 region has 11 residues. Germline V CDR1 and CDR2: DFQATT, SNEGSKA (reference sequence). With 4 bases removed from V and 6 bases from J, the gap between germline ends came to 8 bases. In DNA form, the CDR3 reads TGCAGTGCTACCCACTTGGATACGCAGTATTTT. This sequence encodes CSATHLDTQYF.

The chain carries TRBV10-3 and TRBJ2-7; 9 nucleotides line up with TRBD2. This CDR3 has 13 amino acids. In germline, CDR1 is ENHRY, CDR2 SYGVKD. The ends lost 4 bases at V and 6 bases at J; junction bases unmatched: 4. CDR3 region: CAISGLAGIEQYF. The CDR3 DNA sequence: TGTGCCATCAGTGGCCTAGCGGGAATCGAGCAGTACTTC.

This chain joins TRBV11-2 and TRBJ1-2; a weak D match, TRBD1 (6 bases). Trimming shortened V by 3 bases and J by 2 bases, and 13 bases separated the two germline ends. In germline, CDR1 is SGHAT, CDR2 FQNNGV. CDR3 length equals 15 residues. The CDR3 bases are TGTGCCAGCAGCTTTGGGGGGCGAGGGAACTATGGCTACACCTTC. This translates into CASSFGGRGNYGYTF.

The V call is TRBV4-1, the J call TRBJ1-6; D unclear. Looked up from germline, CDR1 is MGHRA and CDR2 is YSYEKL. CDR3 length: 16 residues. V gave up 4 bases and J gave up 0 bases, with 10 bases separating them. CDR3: CASSLTQSSYNSPLHF. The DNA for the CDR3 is TGCGCCAGCAGCCTCACTCAGAGCTCCTATAATTCACCCCTCCACTTT.

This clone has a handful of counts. The CDR3 region has the DNA TGTGCCACCAGTGATGGAACCGGGACAGTGGCCTACAATGAGCAGTTCTTC. Its translation: CATSDGTGTVAYNEQFF. V is TRBV24-1 and J is TRBJ2-1; TRBD1 matches 7 bases. The CDR3 totals 17 residues. Germline CDR1 is KGHDR and CDR2 is SFDVKD. The V gene end was trimmed by 3 bases and the J gene end by 2 bases; junction bases not matched to a gene: 9.

The CDR3 spells CSARDQGDGYTF. CDR3 in DNA: TGCAGTGCTAGAGATCAAGGAGATGGCTACACCTTC. The chain employs TRBV20-1 and TRBJ1-2, with D unresolved. Between the trimmed V and J ends, which lost 0 bases and 6 bases, there was a span of 8 bases. Germline CDR1 is DFQATT and CDR2 is SNEGSKA (reference sequence). The CDR3 is 12 residues long.

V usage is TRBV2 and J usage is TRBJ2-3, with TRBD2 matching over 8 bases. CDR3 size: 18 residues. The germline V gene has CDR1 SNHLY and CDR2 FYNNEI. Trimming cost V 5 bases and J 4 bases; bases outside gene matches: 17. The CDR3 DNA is TGTGCCAGCAGTCGATCACGTGTGAAAGCGGGGGATGCAGATACGCAGTATTTT. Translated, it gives CASSRSRVKAGDADTQYF.

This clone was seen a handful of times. CDR3 nucleotide sequence: TGTGCCAGCAACCTAGGAGACGCAAACACTGAAGCTTTCTTT. Its protein is CASNLGDANTEAFF. The chain couples TRBV6-1 to TRBJ1-1; D unresolved. CDR1 MNHNS and CDR2 SASEGT come from the germline V gene. Trimming stripped 7 bases from V and 2 bases from J, with 14 bases between. This CDR3 contains 14 residues.

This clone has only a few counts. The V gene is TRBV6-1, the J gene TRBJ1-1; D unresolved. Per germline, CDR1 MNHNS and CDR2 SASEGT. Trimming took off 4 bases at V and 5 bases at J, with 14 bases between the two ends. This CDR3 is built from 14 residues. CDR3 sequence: CASSVQWDRTEAFF. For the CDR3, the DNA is TGTGCCAGCAGTGTTCAGTGGGATAGAACTGAAGCTTTCTTT.

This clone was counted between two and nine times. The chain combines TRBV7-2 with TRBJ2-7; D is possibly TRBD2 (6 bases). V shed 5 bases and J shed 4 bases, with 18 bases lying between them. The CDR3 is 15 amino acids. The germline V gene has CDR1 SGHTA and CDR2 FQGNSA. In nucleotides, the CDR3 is TGTGCCAGCAGCCCCTCTTCGGCTAGCGAGTACGAGCAGTACTTC. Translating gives CASSPSSASEYEQYF.

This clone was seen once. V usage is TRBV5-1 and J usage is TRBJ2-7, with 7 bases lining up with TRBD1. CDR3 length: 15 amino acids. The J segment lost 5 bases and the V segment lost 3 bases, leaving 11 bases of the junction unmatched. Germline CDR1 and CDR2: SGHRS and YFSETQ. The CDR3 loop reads CASSYTGTVRNEQYF. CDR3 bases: TGCGCCAGCAGCTATACCGGGACAGTTAGGAACGAGCAGTACTTC.

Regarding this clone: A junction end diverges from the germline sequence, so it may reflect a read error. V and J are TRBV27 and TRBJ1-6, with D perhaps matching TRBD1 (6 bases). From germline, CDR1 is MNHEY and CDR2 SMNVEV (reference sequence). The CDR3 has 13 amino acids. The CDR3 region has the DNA TGTGACAGCAGTTTCAGGGGCGGGTCACCCCTGCACTTT. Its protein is CDSSFRGGSPLHF.

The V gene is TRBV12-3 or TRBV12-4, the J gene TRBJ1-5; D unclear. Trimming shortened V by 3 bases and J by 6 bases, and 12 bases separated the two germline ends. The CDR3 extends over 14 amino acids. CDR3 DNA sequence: TGTGCCAGCAGTTTGTTGGGTCTGGGTCAGCCCCAGCATTTT. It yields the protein CASSLLGLGQPQHF.

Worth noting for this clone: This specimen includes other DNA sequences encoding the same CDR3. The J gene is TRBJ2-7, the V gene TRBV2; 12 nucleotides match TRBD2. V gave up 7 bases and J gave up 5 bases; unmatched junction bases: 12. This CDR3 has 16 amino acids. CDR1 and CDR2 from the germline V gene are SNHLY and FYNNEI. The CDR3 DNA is TGTGCCAGCACCGTGAGGTTGACTAGCGGGAGCGACGAGCAGTACTTC. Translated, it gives CASTVRLTSGSDEQYF. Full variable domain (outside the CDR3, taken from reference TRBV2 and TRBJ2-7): EPEVTQTPSHQVTQMGQEVILRCVPISNHLYFYWYRQILGQKVEFLVSFYNNEISEKSEIFDDQFSVERPDGSNFTLKIRSTKLEDSAMYFCASTVRLTSGSDEQYFGPGTRLTVT.

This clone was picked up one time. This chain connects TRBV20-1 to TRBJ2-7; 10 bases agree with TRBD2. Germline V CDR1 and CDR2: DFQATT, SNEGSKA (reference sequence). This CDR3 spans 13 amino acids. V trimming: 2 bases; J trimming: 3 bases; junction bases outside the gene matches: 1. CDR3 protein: CSARSSGSYEQYF. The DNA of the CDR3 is TGCAGTGCTAGATCTAGCGGGAGCTACGAGCAGTACTTC.